Presented here are 8 T cell receptor beta chains from one specimen sequenced in a study of a mutant IDH1 vaccine in newly diagnosed glioma. No antigens are known for them. Time point specified: week 47, end of study. Every vaccination contained 300 ug of the mutant IDH1 20-mer peptide and was paired with topical imiquimod. Using immunoSEQ multiplex PCR, the repertoire was profiled, and TCRdb retains in-frame clones only, with some absent. The sample includes 50,000 to 65,000 clones, 65% seen only once; the top ten take 4% to 6%. Here the sequenced sample was peripheral blood mononuclear cells (PBMCs), taken from a glioma patient whose treatment included an IDH1 peptide vaccine. The receptors stem from a man aged 35-49 years with glioma. Some clones in this sample may be carry-over from other donors' samples.

The sample holds a few counts of this clone. The chain carries TRBV30 and TRBJ2-5; TRBD1 or TRBD2 may be the D gene (6 bases each). The CDR3 spans 14 residues. The V gene lost 0 bases and the J gene lost 4 bases, with 12 bases spanning the gap. The germline V gene encodes CDR1 GTSNPN and CDR2 SVGIG (reference sequence). The CDR3 sequence: CAWSVGGGGETQYF. The CDR3 nucleotides read TGTGCCTGGAGTGTAGGAGGGGGTGGAGAGACCCAGTACTTC.

The J gene is TRBJ2-5, the V gene TRBV19; 7 bases agree with TRBD2. The germline V gene has CDR1 LNHDA and CDR2 SQIVND (reference sequence). V lost 5 bases, J lost 4 bases, and 4 bases stayed unmatched. The CDR3 runs 13 residues. Here the CDR3 reads CASSQQRGETQYF. The CDR3 nucleotides are TGTGCCAGTAGTCAACAGCGGGGAGAGACCCAGTACTTC. Supplemented by reference TRBV19 and TRBJ2-5, the full variable domain reads DGGITQSPKYLFRKEGQNVTLSCEQNLNHDAMYWYRQDPGQGLRLIYYSQIVNDFQKGDIAEGYSVSREKKESFPLTVTSAQKNPTAFYLCASSQQRGETQYFGPGTRLLVL.

The count of this clone is one. The genes are TRBV7-9 and TRBJ2-7; tentative D call: TRBD2 (7 bases). The CDR3 extends over 16 amino acids. Trimming removed 4 bases from V and 0 bases from J, with 16 bases in between. The V gene's germline CDR1 is SEHNR and CDR2 FQNEAQ (reference sequence). This CDR3 is CASSSGRGLDSYEQYF. Here the CDR3 DNA reads TGTGCCAGCAGCTCTGGGCGGGGGCTAGACTCCTACGAGCAGTACTTC.

This chain links TRBV5-4 with TRBJ1-1; 9 positions match TRBD1. Per the germline V gene, CDR1 is SGHNT and CDR2 is YYREEE (reference sequence). This CDR3 region has 17 residues. Germline trimming cut 4 bases from V and 1 base from J; bases unmatched to any gene: 11. DNA of the CDR3: TGTGCCAGCAGCCCGCCCCCAGGACAGGGGAGGAACACTGAAGCTTTCTTT. Translating it yields CASSPPPGQGRNTEAFF.

The V call is TRBV6-5, the J call TRBJ2-1; 8 bases agree with TRBD1. Germline CDR1 and CDR2: MNHEY and SVGAGI. The junction had 8 bases not matched to a gene; V was cut back by 10 bases and J by 6 bases. The CDR3 is made up of 13 amino acids. This chain's CDR3 is CATFPTGANEQFF. CDR3 coding DNA: TGTGCCACCTTCCCGACAGGGGCCAATGAGCAGTTCTTC.

This clone was picked up a small number of times. This chain uses TRBV27 with TRBJ1-1; 8 nucleotides line up with TRBD1. The CDR3 length is 12 residues. J gave up 12 bases and V 5 bases, and 8 bases lay outside the gene matches. CDR1 is MNHEY and CDR2 is SMNVEV in the germline V gene (reference sequence). The CDR3 here is CASSPRQGRTFF. The CDR3 DNA reads TGTGCCAGCAGTCCCAGACAGGGGAGAACTTTCTTT.

The chain carries TRBV6-5 and TRBJ1-3, with TRBD1 matching over 11 bases. The V and J ends lost 6 bases and 1 base, in that order; junction bases with no gene match: 2. The CDR3 is 15 amino acids. CDR1 is MNHEY, CDR2 SVGAGI, per germline. CDR3 sequence (DNA): TGTGCCAGCAGGGACAGGGGGCGGTCTGGAAACACCATATATTTT. This sequence encodes CASRDRGRSGNTIYF.

V and J are TRBV7-2 and TRBJ2-5, with D tentatively TRBD1 (5 bases). The ends were cut back, 1 base at V and 4 bases at J, with 13 bases in the middle. Germline CDR1 is SGHTA and CDR2 is FQGNSA. The CDR3 length is 15 residues. In DNA, the CDR3 is TGTGCCAGCAGCTTAGTTTGGGGCGGTACAGAGACCCAGTACTTC. Encoded protein: CASSLVWGGTETQYF.